This TCR beta chain was obtained from a study of siplizumab effects on memory and regulatory T cells. Findings and limits, study-wide: Naive T cells apparently outstripped memory cells in diversity and seemed major alloresponse contributors. With siplizumab, Treg-derived clones averaged about 71% of mappable alloreactive CD4+ clones, versus 25% to 30% in controls.

Produced via immunoSEQ multiplex PCR; TCRdb's table is partial and in-frame only. Of about 100,000 clones in the sample, approximately 92% are singletons; the top ten hold 0.14% to 0.15%. This clone was found once. Antigen specificity is unknown. V trimming: 3 bases; J trimming: 0 bases; junction bases outside the gene matches: 2. Germline V lookup: CDR1 GTSNPN, CDR2 SVGIG (reference sequence). CDR3 size: 15 residues. This TCR was sampled from a human donor in good health. The genes are TRBV30 and TRBJ1-6; TRBD1 matches at 7 bases. Sequencing was done on a sample of CD4+ T cells sorted from blood. CDR3 residues: CAWRTGSSYNSPLHF. CDR3 DNA: TGTGCCTGGAGGACAGGGAGCTCCTATAATTCACCCCTCCACTTT.